Each of the 9 T cell receptor beta chains below was sequenced from the same sample in a study of patients and donors after allogeneic stem cell transplantation (TCRdb year 2020). Libraries were made using RT-PCR. The reads were generated on a NextSeq 550. TCRdb reworked the public reads: Q25 trimming with fastp, MiXCR clone assembly, productive beta chains retained. When rows share a CDR3 protein, they turn into one entry using the most common DNA and genes. The table for this sample lists roughly 200,000 distinct CDR3 sequences; around 40% of them were counted only once. Around 10% of the sample lies in the top ten. The sample consisted of blood, either unsorted or a sorted T cell fraction (not recorded which). These receptors originate from a human donor who was either an allogeneic HSCT recipient or a stem cell or donor lymphocyte infusion donor (not recorded which). It is not recorded whose cells these are; they may come from a transplant donor.

The rearrangement links TRBV20-1 to TRBJ1-3; tentatively, D is TRBD1 (5 bases). The CDR3 has 16 residues. From germline, CDR1 is DFQATT and CDR2 SNEGSKA (reference sequence). Trimming removed 1 base at V and 5 bases at J, with 18 bases between. CDR3 coding DNA: TGCAGTGCTAGAGGCCGGCGGGGGGAGACGAGAAACACCATATATTTT. Translating gives CSARGRRGETRNTIYF.

This clonotype occurred many times. This rearrangement joins TRBV12-3 or TRBV12-4 to TRBJ1-3; tentative D call: TRBD1 (5 bases). This CDR3 contains 13 residues. The V end was cut by 6 bases, the J end by 4 bases, with 10 bases between. The CDR3 loop reads CASSLKGGNTIYF. In nucleotides, the CDR3 is TGTGCCAGCAGCCTCAAGGGGGGAAACACCATATATTTT.

The chain has TRBV6-2 or TRBV6-3 and TRBJ1-5; D might be TRBD1 (5 bases). Trimming took off 7 bases at V and 0 bases at J, with 13 bases between the two ends. From germline, CDR1 is MNHEY and CDR2 SVGEGT. The CDR3 consists of 15 residues. CDR3 in amino acids: CASTSGAYSNQPQHF. Here the CDR3 DNA reads TGTGCCAGCACTAGCGGGGCTTATAGCAATCAGCCCCAGCATTTT.

This clonotype came up a few times. The chain combines TRBV9 with TRBJ2-3; D gene unclear. The CDR3 extends over 14 amino acids. The V and J ends lost 4 bases and 2 bases respectively, with 11 bases between them. Germline CDR1 reads SGDLS; CDR2 reads YYNGEE. CDR3 protein: CASSLDSYTDTQYF. The CDR3 DNA is TGTGCCAGCAGCCTAGATAGCTACACAGATACGCAGTATTTT.

V usage is TRBV9 and J usage is TRBJ2-2, with 7 bases that match TRBD2. V shed 2 bases, J shed 8 bases, and the junction held 6 bases outside the gene matches. The CDR3 loop spans 14 amino acids. The germline V gene has CDR1 SGDLS and CDR2 YYNGEE. Here the CDR3 DNA reads TGTGCCAGCAGCGTCAGGCTAGCGGCAGGGGAGCTGTTTTTT. This sequence encodes CASSVRLAAGELFF.

V is TRBV12-3 or TRBV12-4 and J is TRBJ2-1; D might be TRBD2 (6 bases). CDR3 length: 14 amino acids. Trimming shortened V by 6 bases and J by 5 bases, and 14 bases separated the two germline ends. DNA of the CDR3: TGTGCCAGCAGGCGGGACTCCCTTGACAATGAGCAGTTCTTC. Translating gives CASRRDSLDNEQFF.

The chain carries TRBV7-9 and TRBJ1-1, with 8 bases lining up with TRBD1. V lost 6 bases and J lost 4; bases outside the gene matches: 7. Germline V lookup: CDR1 SEHNR, CDR2 FQNEAQ (reference sequence). The CDR3 runs 14 residues. Here the CDR3 DNA reads TGTGCCAGCAGAAGCAGGGACAGGTCCACTGAAGCTTTCTTT. This translates into CASRSRDRSTEAFF.

This clonotype was detected a few times. This rearrangement joins TRBV7-9 to TRBJ2-1, with D tentatively TRBD2 (6 bases). V gave up 5 bases and J gave up 11 bases, with 13 bases separating them. Germline V lookup: CDR1 SEHNR, CDR2 FQNEAQ (reference sequence). This CDR3 is built from 12 residues. The CDR3 loop reads CASSPPGAQQFF. CDR3 DNA sequence: TGTGCCAGCAGCCCCCCGGGAGCACAGCAGTTCTTC.

This chain uses TRBV4-1 with TRBJ2-1, with TRBD1 as a possible D gene (6 bases). This CDR3 contains 15 residues. Trimming cost V 3 bases and J 7 bases, with 16 bases left between them. Germline V gene data show CDR1 as MGHRA and CDR2 as YSYEKL. The chain's CDR3 is CASSHQYDRQNEQFF. CDR3 DNA sequence: TGCGCCAGCAGCCATCAGTATGACAGGCAGAATGAGCAGTTCTTC.